This TCR beta chain was identified in a study of T cells in Graves' hyperthyroidism and ophthalmopathy. Looking at the study overall: At the time of initial diagnosis and before any treatment, peripheral blood was collected.

TCR beta CDR3 regions were amplified from RNA transcripts. RT-PCR in the first round (using the HTBI primer set) targeted the TCR CDR3. A single record per CDR3 protein comes from TCRdb applying MiXCR to the multiplex PCR reads. The profile shows about 480,000 distinct CDR3 sequences, 22% of them singletons. The ends were cut back, 1 base at V and 3 bases at J, with 13 bases in the middle. The germline V gene has CDR1 SQVTM and CDR2 ANQGSEA. There are 14 residues in the CDR3. Uncontrolled infections, other autoimmune diseases, pregnancy or lactation led to exclusion of patients. Diagnoses rested on clinical symptoms, serum thyroxine and TRAb, thyroid ultrasound and orbital computed tomography. PBMCs stemmed from less than 13 ml fresh peripheral blood.

This sequence originates from a woman in her 70s with Graves' ophthalmopathy. The material sequenced was blood. The V and J genes are TRBV29-1 and TRBJ2-7, with D perhaps TRBD1 (5 bases). Written as DNA, the CDR3 is TGCAGCGTTGAAGGCTCGGCGACAGACTACGAGCAGTACTTC. Protein product: CSVEGSATDYEQYF.